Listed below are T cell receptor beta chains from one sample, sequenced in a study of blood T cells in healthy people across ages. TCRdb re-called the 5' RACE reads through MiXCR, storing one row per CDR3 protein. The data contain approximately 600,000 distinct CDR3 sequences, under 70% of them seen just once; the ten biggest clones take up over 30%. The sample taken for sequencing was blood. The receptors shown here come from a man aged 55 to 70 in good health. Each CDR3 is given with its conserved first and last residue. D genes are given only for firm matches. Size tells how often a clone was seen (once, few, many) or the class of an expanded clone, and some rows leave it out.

TGCGCCAGCAGCCAAGGACTAGCGGGGGCTACCAGTACAGATACGCAGTATTTT | CASSQGLAGATSTDTQYF | once | TRBJ2-3 | TRBD2 | TRBV4-1
TGCAGTGCTAGAGATTGGGGACAGGGCTTCCACGAGCAGTACTTC | CSARDWGQGFHEQYF | few | TRBJ2-7 | TRBD1 | TRBV20-1
TGTGCCAGCAGCCTCCAGGGACAGGGAGTCTATGGCTACACCTTC | CASSLQGQGVYGYTF | . | TRBJ1-2 | TRBD1 | TRBV12-3/TRBV12-4
TGTGCCAGCAGCGTAGGGTATCTGAGCGGGGGGTCGGACGAGCAGTACTTC | CASSVGYLSGGSDEQYF | . | TRBJ2-7 | TRBD2 | TRBV9
TGTGCCGGCAGCCCCTACAGGGTGGAGGGGGCCAACGTCCTGACTTTC | CAGSPYRVEGANVLTF | . | TRBJ2-6 | . | TRBV12-3/TRBV12-4
TGTGCCAGCAGTGAAGCGCTTGGACTTCGCAGGGAAAAACTGTTTTTT | CASSEALGLRREKLFF | . | TRBJ1-4 | . | TRBV6-1
TGTGCCAGCAGGGGGGGAGGGGGAAATCAGCCCCAGCATTTT | CASRGGGGNQPQHF | . | TRBJ1-5 | . | TRBV6-5
TGTGCCAGCACGGCGGTAGGAAATTCACCCCTCCACTTT | CASTAVGNSPLHF | few | TRBJ1-6 | . | TRBV2
TGTGCCAGCAGTTACAACAGGGGCACAGATACGCAGTATTTT | CASSYNRGTDTQYF | . | TRBJ2-3 | . | TRBV6-5
TGCAGTGCTAGAGACCCGGGACTAGCGGGGGGAAGCTCCTACAATGAGCAGTTCTTC | CSARDPGLAGGSSYNEQFF | few | TRBJ2-1 | TRBD2 | TRBV20-1
TGCGCCAGCAGCCCGCTAAGCTCGGAGACCCAGTACTTC | CASSPLSSETQYF | . | TRBJ2-5 | . | TRBV5-1
TGTGCCAGCAGCCGTGGCCGGGTCTTGAACACTGAAGCTTTCTTT | CASSRGRVLNTEAFF | . | TRBJ1-1 | . | TRBV14
TGTGCCAGCAGCTTTGGGCGGGGGAGGATGGATGAGCAGTTCTTC | CASSFGRGRMDEQFF | few | TRBJ2-1 | TRBD2 | TRBV11-2
TGCAGCGTTGAAGGGACCTGGGGCACCGGGGAGCTGTTTTTT | CSVEGTWGTGELFF | . | TRBJ2-2 | . | TRBV29-1
TGTGCCAGCAGCCTGGGACAGCCAGATACAGATACGCAGTATTTT | CASSLGQPDTDTQYF | . | TRBJ2-3 | TRBD1 | TRBV12-3/TRBV12-4
TGCGCCAGCAGCACAACGCAGGGGAGGGGAGAGACCCAGTACTTC | CASSTTQGRGETQYF | . | TRBJ2-5 | . | TRBV5-1
TGTGCCAGCAGCTTAGGGGAGGGCCCCCGATACACCGGGGAGCTGTTTTTT | CASSLGEGPRYTGELFF | . | TRBJ2-2 | TRBD2 | TRBV11-2
TGTGCCAGCGGCAGGACAGATACGCAGTATTTT | CASGRTDTQYF | once | TRBJ2-3 | . | TRBV6-6
TGTGCCAGCAGCTTGGACCGTACTAACTACGAGCAGTACTTC | CASSLDRTNYEQYF | . | TRBJ2-7 | . | TRBV11-2
TGTGCCAGCAGCAAGGACAGAGGGTTTACTGAAAAACCGTTTTTT | CASSKDRGFTEKPFF | . | TRBJ1-4 | . | TRBV7-2
TGTGCCAGCAGTGAACCAAGGGACAGGCTAGGGCAAGAGACCCAGTACTTC | CASSEPRDRLGQETQYF | few | TRBJ2-5 | TRBD1 | TRBV25-1
TGTGCCAGCAGAGGGTCGGGGACGAACTATGGCTACACCTTC | CASRGSGTNYGYTF | . | TRBJ1-2 | . | TRBV3-1
TGCAGTGCTAGCCGAGGGTGGATGGATTCACCCCTCCACTTT | CSASRGWMDSPLHF | . | TRBJ1-6 | . | TRBV20-1
TGTGCCAGCGGGTTCGAGGGACGGGGTTGGCAGTACTTC | CASGFEGRGWQYF | . | TRBJ2-5 | . | TRBV7-9
TGCGCCAGCAGCTTGGAACAGGGTGACGGCTACACCTTC | CASSLEQGDGYTF | . | TRBJ1-2 | . | TRBV5-1
TGTGCCAGCTTACCAACGGGGGCCTCCTACGAGCAGTACTTC | CASLPTGASYEQYF | . | TRBJ2-7 | . | TRBV18
TGTGCCAGCACTCCCCACGGGGATAGGGTTCGGACCCAGTACTTC | CASTPHGDRVRTQYF | many | TRBJ2-5 | . | TRBV6-5
TGCAGCGTTTCGTTGACAGGGATGGGCAATCAGCCCCAGCATTTT | CSVSLTGMGNQPQHF | . | TRBJ1-5 | TRBD1 | TRBV29-1
TGTGCCAGCAGCTCTCAAGGGGGGACTAGCCTTAGCTCCTACAATGAGCAGTTCTTC | CASSSQGGTSLSSYNEQFF | . | TRBJ2-1 | TRBD2 | TRBV7-2
TGTGCCAGCAGTTGGGACAGGGACTCCTACGAGCAGTACTTC | CASSWDRDSYEQYF | few | TRBJ2-7 | TRBD1 | TRBV2
TGTGCCAGCAGCCCTTCCGGGCCCCGGGAGACCCAGTACTTC | CASSPSGPRETQYF | few | TRBJ2-5 | . | TRBV7-2
TGCAGTGCTAGCCAAGCCGCTTCACCCCTCCACTTT | CSASQAASPLHF | . | TRBJ1-6 | . | TRBV20-1
TGTGCCATCACTGGGACTAGCGGGGTCTCCTACAATGAGCAGTTCTTC | CAITGTSGVSYNEQFF | once | TRBJ2-1 | TRBD2 | TRBV10-3
TGCGCCAGCAGCTTGATGCAGGCCACTGAAGCTTTCTTT | CASSLMQATEAFF | few | TRBJ1-1 | . | TRBV5-1
TGTGCCAGCAGCTTAGGACTGGGGGCAACAGATACGCAGTATTTT | CASSLGLGATDTQYF | . | TRBJ2-3 | . | TRBV11-2
TGTGCTAGTGGTTTGGCCGGGACAGGGGATGAGCAGTTCTTC | CASGLAGTGDEQFF | . | TRBJ2-1 | TRBD1 | TRBV12-5
TGCGCCAGCAGCTTGGCCCTCGCCCAAGAGACCCAGTACTTC | CASSLALAQETQYF | few | TRBJ2-5 | . | TRBV5-1
TGCGCCAGCAGCCAGACGGCCCCGACCGGGACAGCCAAAAACATTCAGTACTTC | CASSQTAPTGTAKNIQYF | few | TRBJ2-4 | . | TRBV5-1
TGTGCCAGCAGTGACCGTCAGGGTGGTGAGCAGTTCTTC | CASSDRQGGEQFF | few | TRBJ2-1 | . | TRBV6-5
TGCAGCGTTGAAGAGGCGGGTCGGGGCTACACCTTC | CSVEEAGRGYTF | . | TRBJ1-2 | . | TRBV29-1
TGCAGTGCTTCTCGACCGGGACTACCTGCGTATTTT | CSASRPGLPAYF | . | TRBJ2-3 | TRBD2 | TRBV20-1
TGCGCCAGCAGCGGAACCGGGAACGCCTACGAGCAGTACTTC | CASSGTGNAYEQYF | . | TRBJ2-7 | . | TRBV5-1
TGTGCCAGCGGCCGACTAGCGGCCCAAGAGACCCAGTACTTC | CASGRLAAQETQYF | . | TRBJ2-5 | TRBD2 | TRBV2
TGCAGTGCTAGAGGGGGCGGGGAGCAGTACTTC | CSARGGGEQYF | few | TRBJ2-7 | . | TRBV20-1
TGTGCCAGCAGGGCCGGGACAGTGAACACTGAAGCTTTCTTT | CASRAGTVNTEAFF | few | TRBJ1-1 | TRBD1 | TRBV12-3/TRBV12-4
TGTGCCAGCTCCACAGGGGCCGATTCACCCCTCCACTTT | CASSTGADSPLHF | few | TRBJ1-6 | TRBD1 | TRBV25-1
TGTGCCAGCAGCCAAGACAGCAGGGGGGCTAATTCACCCCTCCACTTT | CASSQDSRGANSPLHF | . | TRBJ1-6 | TRBD1 | TRBV4-2
TGCAGTGCTCCGGGGGTCGGGGCCCCAAAGAACACTGAAGCTTTCTTT | CSAPGVGAPKNTEAFF | few | TRBJ1-1 | . | TRBV20-1
TGCAGCGCACAGGTTAACACTGAAGCTTTCTTT | CSAQVNTEAFF | many | TRBJ1-1 | . | TRBV29-1
TGTGCCGGCAGGCGACCGGGACTAGCTTTCTACGAGCAGTACTTC | CAGRRPGLAFYEQYF | . | TRBJ2-7 | TRBD2 | TRBV28
TGCAGTGCCCCCAGCACTAGCGGGGGTGATACGCAGTATTTT | CSAPSTSGGDTQYF | . | TRBJ2-3 | TRBD2 | TRBV20-1
TGCAGCGTTATGGGTTGGGACTATGGCTACACCTTC | CSVMGWDYGYTF | . | TRBJ1-2 | . | TRBV29-1
TGTGCCAGCAGCCTGGGACGAGGAGGTGGCTACACCTTC | CASSLGRGGGYTF | . | TRBJ1-2 | . | TRBV7-8
TGTGCCACCAGCAGAGATCATTGGGATGGCAATGAGCAGTACTTC | CATSRDHWDGNEQYF | . | TRBJ2-7 | . | TRBV15
TGTGCCAGCTCACAGGGACTAGCGGGGGATGAGCAGTTCTTC | CASSQGLAGDEQFF | . | TRBJ2-1 | TRBD2 | TRBV18